One sample yielded the 25 T cell receptor beta chains listed below, sequenced in a study of blood T cell repertoires in COVID-19. Measured with immunoSEQ multiplex PCR; TCRdb has only the in-frame clones, and not every one. This sample carries about 210,000 clones, roughly 90% of them seen once, and the ten largest clones take 4% to 5.5%. Sequencing input: peripheral blood. The receptors derive from a woman aged 40 to 55 with acute or convalescent COVID-19.

The chain recombines TRBV10-3 with TRBJ1-1; tentative D call: TRBD1 (6 bases). CDR3 length: 15 residues. Trimming removed 3 bases from V and 1 base from J, with 12 bases in between. Germline V gene lookup returns CDR1 ENHRY and CDR2 SYGVKD. CDR3 nucleotides: TGTGCCATCAGTGATTCCGGGACATCGAACACTGAAGCTTTCTTT. Residues: CAISDSGTSNTEAFF.

The genes are TRBV28 and TRBJ1-5, with D unclear. Germline V CDR1 and CDR2: MDHEN, SYDVKM. CDR3 length equals 17 residues. Between the trimmed V and J ends, which lost 4 bases and 4 bases, there was a span of 20 bases. CDR3 nucleotides: TGTGCCAGCAGTTCCGACCTCCGAGGGCCCCATAATCAGCCCCAGCATTTT. It codes for CASSSDLRGPHNQPQHF. The whole variable domain, filled in from reference TRBV28 and TRBJ1-5, reads DVKVTQSSRYLVKRTGEKVFLECVQDMDHENMFWYRQDPGLGLRLIYFSYDVKMKEKGDIPEGYSVSREKKERFSLILESASTNQTSMYLCASSSDLRGPHNQPQHFGDGTRLSIL.

The chain is built from TRBV5-5 and TRBJ1-4; maybe TRBD1 (6 bases). CDR3 length equals 13 residues. Trimming cost V 3 bases and J 6 bases, with 9 bases left between them. Germline V lookup: CDR1 SGHKS, CDR2 YYEKEE (reference sequence). In DNA form, the CDR3 reads TGTGCCAGCAGCTCAACAGGGTATGAAAAACTGTTTTTT. Its protein product is CASSSTGYEKLFF.

Comment on this clone: The junction departs from germline at one end; a sequencing error may be responsible. The chain carries TRBV7-6 and TRBJ2-1; 10 bases align to TRBD2. CDR3 length: 17 amino acids. Germline values: CDR1 SGHVS, CDR2 FNYEAQ. The DNA of the CDR3 is TGTGCCAGCAGCTCGATAAGGACTAGCGGACCCTACAATGGGCAGTTCTTC. It codes for CASSSIRTSGPYNGQFF.

This clone was seen a few times. The rearrangement joins TRBV10-3 to TRBJ1-3; D gene uncertain. V lost 9 bases and J lost 3, with 12 bases in between. The CDR3 has 13 residues. Germline CDR1 and CDR2: ENHRY and SYGVKD. CDR3 region: CAIREVDGNTIYF. The CDR3 DNA sequence: TGTGCCATTAGGGAGGTAGATGGAAACACCATATATTTT.

The chain links TRBV2 to TRBJ2-3, with D possibly TRBD2 on 5 matching bases. Germline V gives CDR1 SNHLY, CDR2 FYNNEI. This CDR3 has 13 amino acids. V lost 11 bases, J lost 0 bases, and 12 bases lay in between. As DNA, the CDR3 is TGTGCCGTTACCCGGACTAGCACAGATACGCAGTATTTT. It yields the protein CAVTRTSTDTQYF.

This chain connects TRBV6-4 to TRBJ2-3; D is possibly TRBD1 (5 bases). The V and J ends lost 5 bases and 5 bases respectively, with 11 bases between them. Germline CDR1 MRHNA, CDR2 SNTAGT. This CDR3 is built from 13 residues. The CDR3 here is CASSTSGLDTQYF. The CDR3 nucleotides are TGTGCCAGCAGTACCTCAGGGCTAGATACGCAGTATTTT.

The chain has TRBV30 and TRBJ1-1; D may be TRBD1 (6 bases). The CDR3 contains 16 residues. V was pared by 0 bases and J by 7 bases, with 21 bases between. CDR1 and CDR2 (germline): GTSNPN, SVGIG (reference sequence). Here the CDR3 DNA reads TGTGCCTGGAGTGTAGGGGTCCATTTGGTACAGGGTGAAGCTTTCTTT. It translates to CAWSVGVHLVQGEAFF.

This rearrangement joins TRBV19 to TRBJ2-5; 15 nucleotides match TRBD2. Germline V gene data show CDR1 as LNHDA and CDR2 as SQIVND (reference sequence). The CDR3 spans 18 residues. V lost 4 bases and J lost 3; bases outside the gene matches: 9. The CDR3 bases are TGTGCCAGTAGTAACCTTGGGACTAGCGGGGGGCCCAAAGAGACCCAGTACTTC. This translates into CASSNLGTSGGPKETQYF.

This chain links TRBV11-3 with TRBJ2-3; tentative D call: TRBD2 (7 bases). CDR3 length: 15 amino acids. The ends were cut back, 6 bases at V and 0 bases at J, with 13 bases in the middle. Per the germline V gene, CDR1 is SGHNT and CDR2 is YENEEA. The CDR3 DNA is TGTGCCAGCAGTACCCGGGGGGCTAGCACAGATACGCAGTATTTT. As protein: CASSTRGASTDTQYF.

The chain joins TRBV12-3 or TRBV12-4 to TRBJ1-6; no reliable D call. V was pared by 0 bases and J by 7 bases, with 4 bases between. This CDR3 region has 13 residues. CDR3: CASSLAENSPLHF. CDR3 bases: TGTGCCAGCAGTTTAGCGGAGAATTCACCCCTCCACTTT.

This clone was seen only once. This chain joins TRBV27 and TRBJ1-5; D not resolved. V dropped 2 bases and J dropped 5 bases, with 10 bases sitting between them. The CDR3 has 14 residues. Germline values: CDR1 MNHEY, CDR2 SMNVEV (reference sequence). The CDR3 protein is CASSLGGLYQPQHF. Here the CDR3 DNA reads TGTGCCAGCAGTTTAGGAGGGCTTTATCAGCCCCAGCATTTT.

This chain uses TRBV14 with TRBJ2-7; D unclear. The germline CDR1 and CDR2 sequences are SGHDN and FVKESK. The length of the CDR3 is 13 residues. Trimming removed 2 bases from V and 3 bases from J, with 8 bases in between. The CDR3, as DNA: TGTGCCAGCAGCCAATCCGGTTACTACGAGCAGTACGTC. Its protein is CASSQSGYYEQYV.

J is TRBJ1-2 and V is TRBV12-3 or TRBV12-4, with a possible D match to TRBD1 (5 bases). V gave up 6 bases and J gave up 4 bases, with 12 bases separating them. The CDR3 length is 13 residues. CDR3 sequence (DNA): TGTGCCAGCAGCCCGAGCGGGGGCTATGGCTACACCTTC. Translated: CASSPSGGYGYTF.

This clone was recorded only once. The CDR3 DNA reads TGTGCCAGCAGCTTGGGGGGTTATAGCAATCAGCCCCAGCATTTT. It codes for CASSLGGYSNQPQHF. V gene TRBV7-6 combines with J gene TRBJ1-5, with a possible D match to TRBD1 (5 bases). The V gene lost 3 bases and the J gene lost 0 bases, with 9 bases spanning the gap. There are 15 residues in the CDR3. The germline V gene encodes CDR1 SGHVS and CDR2 FNYEAQ.

The chain employs TRBV12-5 and TRBJ2-1; TRBD2 aligns across 9 bases. The CDR3 length is 17 residues. Germline V CDR1 and CDR2: LGHNT, FRNRAP. Losses at the gene ends were 1 base for V and 5 bases for J; bases not matched to a gene: 9. Here the CDR3 DNA reads TGTGCTAGTGGTTTGGGATCGGCGGCTAGCGGGGACAATGAGCAGTTCTTC. Encoded protein: CASGLGSAASGDNEQFF.

The V gene is TRBV18, the J gene TRBJ2-3, with D possibly matching TRBD2 (6 bases). The CDR3 runs to 12 residues. Germline-derived CDR1 and CDR2 are KGHSH and LQKENI. Trimming shortened V by 8 bases and J by 1 base, and 7 bases separated the two germline ends. CDR3 sequence: CASTGGTDTQYF. CDR3 bases: TGTGCCAGCACGGGGGGCACAGATACGCAGTATTTT. Combining the CDR3 with reference TRBV18 and TRBJ2-3 gives the whole variable domain NAGVMQNPRHLVRRRGQEARLRCSPMKGHSHVYWYRQLPEEGLKFMVYLQKENIIDESGMPKERFSAEFPKEGPSILRIQQVVRGDSAAYFCASTGGTDTQYFGPGTRLTVL.

The chain is built from TRBV24-1 and TRBJ2-3; a possible D gene is TRBD1 (6 bases). The CDR3 is 15 amino acids. V was pared by 4 bases and J by 3 bases, with 13 bases between. CDR1 and CDR2 from the germline V gene are KGHDR and SFDVKD. The DNA for the CDR3 is TGTGCCACCAGTGAATCAGACAGGCTGACAGATACGCAGTATTTT. It codes for CATSESDRLTDTQYF.

The V call is TRBV5-1, the J call TRBJ1-5; 8 bases agree with TRBD1. The germline CDR1 and CDR2 sequences are SGHRS and YFSETQ. The V and J ends lost 0 bases and 1 base, in that order; junction bases with no gene match: 9. The CDR3 runs to 18 residues. The CDR3 bases are TGCGCCAGCAGCTTGGAGGCAGGGGGCTCATCAAGCAATCAGCCCCAGCATTTT. Protein: CASSLEAGGSSSNQPQHF.

The chain employs TRBV7-9 and TRBJ2-7; 10 bases match TRBD1. Germline values: CDR1 SEHNR, CDR2 FQNEAQ (reference sequence). CDR3 size: 14 residues. With 5 bases clipped from V and 4 bases from J, the junction kept 5 bases outside the gene matches. CDR3 DNA: TGTGCCAGCAGCCAAGGGACAGGGGAGTACGAGCAGTACGTC. Residues: CASSQGTGEYEQYV.

V gene TRBV7-2 combines with J gene TRBJ1-4; 9 bases map to TRBD1. The CDR3 runs to 15 residues. Losses at the gene ends were 5 bases for V and 7 bases for J; bases not matched to a gene: 8. CDR1 SGHTA and CDR2 FQGNSA come from the germline V gene. The CDR3 DNA sequence: TGTGCCAGCAGCGTCACAGGGGGCGTTAGTGAAAAACTGTTTTTT. This codes for CASSVTGGVSEKLFF.

This chain connects TRBV10-1 to TRBJ2-2; tentative D call: TRBD1 (6 bases). CDR3 length: 14 amino acids. Per germline, CDR1 WNHNN and CDR2 SYGVQD (reference sequence). V was shortened by 8 bases and J by 3 bases, with 13 bases between the two germline ends. The CDR3 loop is CASGTDRYTGELFF. CDR3 bases: TGCGCCAGCGGAACGGACAGATACACCGGGGAGCTGTTTTTT.

This clone appeared once. The chain recombines TRBV19 with TRBJ2-3; D is undetermined. CDR1 and CDR2 from the germline V gene are LNHDA and SQIVND (reference sequence). The V end lost 6 bases, the J end lost 2 bases, and 9 bases lay between the germline ends. The CDR3 consists of 13 residues. CDR3 DNA: TGTGCCAGTAGCATCCCCCACACAGATACGCAGTATTTT. Translated, it gives CASSIPHTDTQYF.

V usage is TRBV29-1 and J usage is TRBJ2-6; TRBD1 matches 11 bases. With V trimmed by 7 bases and J by 1 base, 6 bases remained unmatched. The germline gives CDR1 SQVTM, CDR2 ANQGSEA. The CDR3 contains 16 residues. The CDR3, as DNA: TGCAGCGCCGGACAGGGGGCAGTGTCTGGGGCCAACGTCCTGACTTTC. Its translation is CSAGQGAVSGANVLTF.

The chain is built from TRBV19 and TRBJ1-6; a possible D gene is TRBD1 (5 bases). V lost 2 bases to trimming and J lost 10 bases, with 24 bases between them. Germline assignment: CDR1 LNHDA and CDR2 SQIVND (reference sequence). This CDR3 spans 18 amino acids. CDR3 nucleotides: TGTGCCAGTAGTATATTACCCCATGTGGCGGGGCAGGGATCACCCCTCCACTTT. It encodes CASSILPHVAGQGSPLHF.